The 13 T cell receptor beta chains reported below all come from one sample, sequenced in a study of cytomegalovirus exposure and HLA in healthy donors. 60 Vbeta and 13 Jbeta primers were used in PCR. Using immunoSEQ multiplex PCR, the repertoire was profiled, and TCRdb retains in-frame clones only, with some absent. Altogether some 270,000 clones are present, about four fifths being singletons, with the ten largest covering 0.3%. The sequencing sample was made of PBMCs. The receptors were gathered from a girl aged 2 to 9 in good health and CMV-seronegative.

The genes are TRBV9 and TRBJ2-1; D perhaps matches TRBD2 (6 bases). There are 16 residues in the CDR3. V dropped 4 bases and J dropped 4 bases, with 18 bases sitting between them. Looked up from germline, CDR1 is SGDLS and CDR2 is YYNGEE. The CDR3 DNA sequence: TGTGCCAGCAGCCTCAACCGAGGACTAACGTACAATGAGCAGTTCTTC. Its protein is CASSLNRGLTYNEQFF.

The CDR3 DNA is TGTGCCAGCAGTTACTCGGCAGGGCGGACTGAAGCTTTCTTT. Amino acid sequence: CASSYSAGRTEAFF. The V call is TRBV6-6, the J call TRBJ1-1; TRBD1 might be the D (5 bases). Trimming pared 0 bases from V and 5 bases from J, leaving 10 bases between. The CDR3 sequence is 14 residues long. Germline values: CDR1 MNHNY, CDR2 SVGAGI (reference sequence).

This clone has more than one count but fewer than ten. The DNA for the CDR3 is TGTGCCAGCAGTTACTCAACAGGACAGGGCCACGGCGGCTACACCTTC. The encoded protein is CASSYSTGQGHGGYTF. The rearrangement joins TRBV6-5 to TRBJ1-2; 8 nucleotides agree with TRBD1. This CDR3 comprises 16 residues. CDR1 is MNHEY, CDR2 SVGAGI, per germline. Trimming cost V 0 bases and J 8 bases; bases outside gene matches: 11.

This clone came up once. The V and J genes are TRBV5-1 and TRBJ2-7; 8 nucleotides match TRBD2. The CDR3 contains 14 residues. V shed 6 bases, J shed 3 bases, and the junction held 8 bases outside the gene matches. Germline V gene lookup returns CDR1 SGHRS and CDR2 YFSETQ. The CDR3 loop reads CASNLVAGIYEQYF. In DNA, the CDR3 is TGCGCCAGCAACCTGGTAGCGGGAATCTACGAGCAGTACTTC.

The rearrangement links TRBV2 to TRBJ1-2, with TRBD1 matching over 8 bases. The V gene's germline CDR1 is SNHLY and CDR2 FYNNEI. This CDR3 comprises 15 residues. The V and J ends lost 3 bases and 4 bases, in that order; junction bases with no gene match: 7. The CDR3 is CASSDRDRRTYGYTF. The CDR3, as DNA: TGTGCCAGCAGTGACCGGGACAGGAGGACCTATGGCTACACCTTC.

The chain carries TRBV28 and TRBJ2-7; 7 bases match TRBD1. V shed 4 bases and J 5 bases; nucleotides not matched to a gene: 8. CDR1 is MDHEN, CDR2 SYDVKM, per germline. The CDR3 is 14 amino acids. The CDR3 is CASSYLGQRNEQYF. The CDR3 DNA reads TGTGCCAGCAGTTATTTGGGACAGAGAAACGAGCAGTACTTC.

The rearrangement links TRBV2 to TRBJ2-2; 7 nucleotides line up with TRBD1. There are 14 residues in the CDR3. Trimming cost V 6 bases and J 7 bases; bases outside gene matches: 8. CDR1 is SNHLY, CDR2 FYNNEI, per germline. CDR3 sequence reads: CASRGQVRGGELFF. CDR3 nucleotides: TGTGCCAGCAGAGGACAGGTTCGAGGCGGGGAGCTGTTTTTT.

Note on this clone: A junction boundary mismatches the germline segment, possibly from a read error. The CDR3 loop reads CANSLSGGPYNEQFF. CDR3 nucleotides: TGTGCCAACAGCTTATCGGGGGGCCCCTACAATGAGCAGTTCTTC. This chain joins TRBV7-9 and TRBJ2-1; D is possibly TRBD2 (7 bases). The CDR3 has 15 amino acids. Germline V lookup: CDR1 SEHNR, CDR2 FQNEAQ (reference sequence).

The CDR3 DNA follows: TGTGCCAGCAATAGTGTTTTTTTAGCTAATGAAAAACTGTTTTTT. Encoded protein: CASNSVFLANEKLFF. The rearrangement joins TRBV28 to TRBJ1-4, with no clear D. CDR1 and CDR2 from the germline V gene are MDHEN and SYDVKM. This CDR3 spans 15 amino acids. Trimming removed 7 bases at V and 3 bases at J, with 15 bases between.

The chain employs TRBV5-4 and TRBJ1-6, with D possibly TRBD1 on 5 matching bases. The CDR3 loop spans 16 amino acids. CDR1 and CDR2 from the germline V gene are SGHNT and YYREEE (reference sequence). Trimming shortened V by 3 bases and J by 7 bases, and 17 bases separated the two germline ends. CDR3 DNA sequence: TGTGCCAGCAGCTCCGGGGGTGGACGCACCAATTCACCCCTCCACTTT. This translates into CASSSGGGRTNSPLHF.

V is TRBV12-5 and J is TRBJ2-2, with D uncertain. The CDR3 extends over 14 amino acids. Germline CDR1 LGHNT, CDR2 FRNRAP. V was clipped by 2 bases and J by 1 base, with 5 bases between them. The CDR3 spells CASGLYKNTGELFF. CDR3 nucleotides: TGTGCTAGTGGTTTGTACAAGAACACCGGGGAGCTGTTTTTT.

V gene TRBV6-5 combines with J gene TRBJ1-1; TRBD1 is a possible D gene (5 bases). The germline V and J ends were trimmed by 0 bases and 1 base, with 9 bases remaining between them. This CDR3 is built from 15 residues. Germline V gene data show CDR1 as MNHEY and CDR2 as SVGAGI. CDR3 loop: CASSYSMGGNTEAFF. The CDR3 DNA reads TGTGCCAGCAGTTACTCGATGGGGGGGAACACTGAAGCTTTCTTT.

The CDR3 protein is CASSLFTGGYTF. CDR3 nucleotide sequence: TGTGCCAGCAGCCTATTTACAGGGGGCTACACCTTC. The genes are TRBV11-2 and TRBJ1-2; D is possibly TRBD1 (6 bases). V lost 5 bases to trimming and J lost 8 bases, with 12 bases between them. The CDR3 runs to 12 residues. Germline values: CDR1 SGHAT, CDR2 FQNNGV. Drawing the rest from reference TRBV11-2 and TRBJ1-2, the complete variable domain is EAGVAQSPRYKIIEKRQSVAFWCNPISGHATLYWYQQILGQGPKLLIQFQNNGVVDDSQLPKDRFSAERLKGVDSTLKIQPAKLEDSAVYLCASSLFTGGYTFGSGTRLTVV.